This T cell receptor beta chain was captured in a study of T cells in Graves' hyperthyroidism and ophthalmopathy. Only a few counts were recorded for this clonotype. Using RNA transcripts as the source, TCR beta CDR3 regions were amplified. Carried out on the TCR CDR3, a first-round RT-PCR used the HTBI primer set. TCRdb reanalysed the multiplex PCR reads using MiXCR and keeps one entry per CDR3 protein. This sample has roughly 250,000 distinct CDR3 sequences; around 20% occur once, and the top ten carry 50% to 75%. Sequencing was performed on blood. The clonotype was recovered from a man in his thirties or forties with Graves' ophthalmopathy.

The DNA for the CDR3 is TGTGCCAGCAGCTCGAACAGAGCCTCCTACAATGAGCAGTTCTTC. Protein: CASSSNRASYNEQFF. The chain carries TRBV7-9 and TRBJ2-1; D gene unclear. This CDR3 has 15 amino acids. V lost 4 bases and J 0 bases, leaving 10 bases between the germline ends. Germline V gene data show CDR1 as SEHNR and CDR2 as FQNEAQ (reference sequence). Supplemented by reference TRBV7-9 and TRBJ2-1, the full variable domain reads DTGVSQNPRHKITKRGQNVTFRCDPISEHNRLYWYRQTLGQGPEFLTYFQNEAQLEKSRLLSDRFSAERPKGSFSTLEIQRTEQGDSAMYLCASSSNRASYNEQFFGPGTRLTVL.